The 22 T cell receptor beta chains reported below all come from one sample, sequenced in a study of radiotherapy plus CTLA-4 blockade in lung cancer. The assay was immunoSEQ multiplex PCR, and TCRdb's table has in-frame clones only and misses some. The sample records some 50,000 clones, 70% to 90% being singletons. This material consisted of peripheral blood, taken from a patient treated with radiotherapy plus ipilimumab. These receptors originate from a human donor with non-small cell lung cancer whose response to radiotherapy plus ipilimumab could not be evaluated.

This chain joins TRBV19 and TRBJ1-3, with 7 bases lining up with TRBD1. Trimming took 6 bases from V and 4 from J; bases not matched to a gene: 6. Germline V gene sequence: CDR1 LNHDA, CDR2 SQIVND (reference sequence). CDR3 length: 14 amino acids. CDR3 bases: TGTGCCAGTAGCCCTACAGGGGCCGGAAACACCATATATTTT. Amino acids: CASSPTGAGNTIYF.

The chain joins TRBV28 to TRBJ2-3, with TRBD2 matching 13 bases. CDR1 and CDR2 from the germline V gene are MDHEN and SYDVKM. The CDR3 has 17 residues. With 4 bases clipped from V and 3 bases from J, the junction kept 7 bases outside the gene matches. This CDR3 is CASSSLLAGGPTDTQYF. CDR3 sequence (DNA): TGTGCCAGCAGTTCTTTACTAGCGGGAGGGCCGACAGATACGCAGTATTTT.

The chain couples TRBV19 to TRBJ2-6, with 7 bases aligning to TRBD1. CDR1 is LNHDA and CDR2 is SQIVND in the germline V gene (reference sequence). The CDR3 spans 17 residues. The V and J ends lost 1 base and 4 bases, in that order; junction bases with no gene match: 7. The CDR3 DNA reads TGTGCCAGTAGTATAGTGGGGACAGCATCCGGGGCCAACGTCCTGACTTTC. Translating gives CASSIVGTASGANVLTF.

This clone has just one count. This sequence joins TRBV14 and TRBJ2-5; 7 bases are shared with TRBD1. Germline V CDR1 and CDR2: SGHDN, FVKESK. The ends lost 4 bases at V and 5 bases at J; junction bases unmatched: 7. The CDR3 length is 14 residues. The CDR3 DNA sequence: TGTGCCAGCAGCCCACTGACAGGGTGGGAGACCCAGTACTTC. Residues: CASSPLTGWETQYF.

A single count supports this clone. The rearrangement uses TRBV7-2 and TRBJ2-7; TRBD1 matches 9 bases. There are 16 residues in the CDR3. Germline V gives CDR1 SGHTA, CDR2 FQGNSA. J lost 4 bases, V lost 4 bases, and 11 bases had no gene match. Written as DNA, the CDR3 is TGTGCCAGCAGCTCCCGCCCGGGACAGGGAAAGTACGAGCAGTACTTC. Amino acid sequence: CASSSRPGQGKYEQYF.

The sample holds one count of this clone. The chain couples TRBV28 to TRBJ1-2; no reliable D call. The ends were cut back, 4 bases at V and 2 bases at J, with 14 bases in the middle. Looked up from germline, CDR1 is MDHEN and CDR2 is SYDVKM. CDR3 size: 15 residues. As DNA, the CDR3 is TGTGCCAGCAGTTCCACCCGGACGGGGAACTATGGCTACACCTTC. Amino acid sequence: CASSSTRTGNYGYTF.

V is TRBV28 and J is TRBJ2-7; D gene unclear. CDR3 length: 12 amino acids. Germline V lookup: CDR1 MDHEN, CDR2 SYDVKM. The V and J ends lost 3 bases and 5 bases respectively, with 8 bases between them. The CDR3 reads CASSFLGNEQYF. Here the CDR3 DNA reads TGTGCCAGCAGTTTCCTGGGCAACGAGCAGTACTTC. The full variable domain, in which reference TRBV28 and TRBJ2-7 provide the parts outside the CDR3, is DVKVTQSSRYLVKRTGEKVFLECVQDMDHENMFWYRQDPGLGLRLIYFSYDVKMKEKGDIPEGYSVSREKKERFSLILESASTNQTSMYLCASSFLGNEQYFGPGTRLTVT.

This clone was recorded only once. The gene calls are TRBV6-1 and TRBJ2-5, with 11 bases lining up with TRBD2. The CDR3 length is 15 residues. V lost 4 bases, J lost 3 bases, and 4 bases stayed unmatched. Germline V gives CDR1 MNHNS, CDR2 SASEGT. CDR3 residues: CASSASTSGEETQYF. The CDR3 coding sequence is TGTGCCAGCAGTGCCTCGACTAGCGGGGAAGAGACCCAGTACTTC.

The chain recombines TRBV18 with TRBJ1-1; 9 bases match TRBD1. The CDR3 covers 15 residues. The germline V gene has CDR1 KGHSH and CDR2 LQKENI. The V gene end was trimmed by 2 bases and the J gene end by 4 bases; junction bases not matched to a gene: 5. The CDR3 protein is CASSPLQDRGTEAFF. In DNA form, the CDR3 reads TGTGCCAGCTCACCATTACAGGACAGGGGCACTGAAGCTTTCTTT. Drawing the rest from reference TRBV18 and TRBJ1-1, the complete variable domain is NAGVMQNPRHLVRRRGQEARLRCSPMKGHSHVYWYRQLPEEGLKFMVYLQKENIIDESGMPKERFSAEFPKEGPSILRIQQVVRGDSAAYFCASSPLQDRGTEAFFGQGTRLTVV.

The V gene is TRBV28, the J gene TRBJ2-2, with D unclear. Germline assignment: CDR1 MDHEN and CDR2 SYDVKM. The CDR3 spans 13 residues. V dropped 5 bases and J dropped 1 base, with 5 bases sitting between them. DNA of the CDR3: TGTGCCAGCAGTAACAAGAACACCGGGGAGCTGTTTTTT. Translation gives CASSNKNTGELFF.

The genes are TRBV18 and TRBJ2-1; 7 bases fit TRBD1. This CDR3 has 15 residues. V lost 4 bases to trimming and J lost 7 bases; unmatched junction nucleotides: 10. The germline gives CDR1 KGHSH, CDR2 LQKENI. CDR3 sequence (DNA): TGTGCCAGCTCACTTTCCTGGGACAGACGGAATGAGCAGTTCTTC. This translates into CASSLSWDRRNEQFF.

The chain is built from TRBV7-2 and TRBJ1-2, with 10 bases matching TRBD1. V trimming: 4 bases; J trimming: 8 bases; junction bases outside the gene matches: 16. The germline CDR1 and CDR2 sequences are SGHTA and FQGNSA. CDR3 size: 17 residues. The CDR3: CASSSAGGGQGPGGYTF. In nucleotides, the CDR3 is TGTGCCAGCAGCTCCGCAGGAGGGGGACAGGGGCCAGGAGGCTACACCTTC.

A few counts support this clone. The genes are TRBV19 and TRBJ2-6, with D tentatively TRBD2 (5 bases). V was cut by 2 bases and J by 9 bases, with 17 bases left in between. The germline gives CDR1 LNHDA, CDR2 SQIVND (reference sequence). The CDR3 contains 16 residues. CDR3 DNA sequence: TGTGCCAGTAGTATACTGACCTCGGCGAGGGTCAACGTCCTGACTTTC. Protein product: CASSILTSARVNVLTF.

CDR3 in DNA: TGTGCCAGCAGCTTCGGAGCGTACCAAGAGACCCAGTACTTC. Translated, it gives CASSFGAYQETQYF. The chain is built from TRBV7-9 and TRBJ2-5; D unclear. Trimming shortened V by 3 bases and J by 0 bases, and 8 bases separated the two germline ends. CDR1 and CDR2 (germline): SEHNR, FQNEAQ (reference sequence). CDR3 length: 14 amino acids.

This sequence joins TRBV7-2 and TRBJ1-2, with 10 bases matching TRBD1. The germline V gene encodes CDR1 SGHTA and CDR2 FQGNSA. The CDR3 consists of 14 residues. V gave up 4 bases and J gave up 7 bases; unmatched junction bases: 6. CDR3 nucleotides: TGTGCCAGCAGCTCCCGACAGGGGGCGCCTGGCTACACCTTC. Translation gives CASSSRQGAPGYTF.

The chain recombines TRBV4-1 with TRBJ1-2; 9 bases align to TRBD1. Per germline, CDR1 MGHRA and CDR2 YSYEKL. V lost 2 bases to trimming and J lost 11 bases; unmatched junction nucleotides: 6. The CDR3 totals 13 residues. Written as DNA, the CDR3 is TGCGCCAGCAGCCAAACAGGGGGCCCTGGGTACACCTTC. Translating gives CASSQTGGPGYTF.

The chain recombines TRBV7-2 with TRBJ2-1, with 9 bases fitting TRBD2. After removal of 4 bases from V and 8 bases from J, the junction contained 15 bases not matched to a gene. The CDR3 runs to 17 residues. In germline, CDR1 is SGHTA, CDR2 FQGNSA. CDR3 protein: CASSYQSGIAGVDEQFF. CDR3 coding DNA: TGTGCCAGCAGCTACCAATCGGGGATAGCGGGAGTCGATGAGCAGTTCTTC.

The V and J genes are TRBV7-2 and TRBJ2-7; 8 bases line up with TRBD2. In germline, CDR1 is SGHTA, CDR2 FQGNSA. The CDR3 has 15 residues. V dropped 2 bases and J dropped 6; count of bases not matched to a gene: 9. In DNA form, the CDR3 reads TGTGCCAGCAGCTTAAAGTCGGGAGGGCGGTTCGAGCAGTACTTC. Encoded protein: CASSLKSGGRFEQYF.

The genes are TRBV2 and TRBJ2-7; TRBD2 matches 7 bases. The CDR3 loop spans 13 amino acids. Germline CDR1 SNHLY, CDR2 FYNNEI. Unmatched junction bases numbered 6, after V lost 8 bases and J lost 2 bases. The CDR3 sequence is CASGILATYEQYF. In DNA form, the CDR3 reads TGTGCCAGCGGCATACTAGCGACCTACGAGCAGTACTTC.

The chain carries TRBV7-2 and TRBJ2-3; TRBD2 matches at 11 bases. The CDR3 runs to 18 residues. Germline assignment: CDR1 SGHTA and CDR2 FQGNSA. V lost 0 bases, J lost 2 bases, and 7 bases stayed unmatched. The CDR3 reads CASSLAQLAGGATDTQYF. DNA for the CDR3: TGTGCCAGCAGCTTAGCGCAATTAGCGGGAGGGGCCACAGATACGCAGTATTTT.

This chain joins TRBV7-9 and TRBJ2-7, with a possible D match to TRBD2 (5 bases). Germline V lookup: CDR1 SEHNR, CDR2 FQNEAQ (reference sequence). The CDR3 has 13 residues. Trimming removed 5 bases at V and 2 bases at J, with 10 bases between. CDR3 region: CASSPGVTYEQYF. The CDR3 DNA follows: TGTGCCAGCAGCCCCGGGGTTACCTACGAGCAGTACTTC. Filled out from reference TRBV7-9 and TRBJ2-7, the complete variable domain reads DTGVSQNPRHKITKRGQNVTFRCDPISEHNRLYWYRQTLGQGPEFLTYFQNEAQLEKSRLLSDRFSAERPKGSFSTLEIQRTEQGDSAMYLCASSPGVTYEQYFGPGTRLTVT.

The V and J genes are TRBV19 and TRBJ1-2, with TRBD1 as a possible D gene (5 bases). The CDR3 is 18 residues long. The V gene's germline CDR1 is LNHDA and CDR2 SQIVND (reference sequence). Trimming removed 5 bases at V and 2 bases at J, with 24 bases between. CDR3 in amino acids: CASSPMALGGEKNYGYTF. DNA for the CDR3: TGTGCCAGTAGTCCGATGGCCTTGGGAGGGGAGAAGAACTATGGCTACACCTTC.